What follows is one TCR beta chain and its context. The data were obtained in a study of T-cell memory formation after mild COVID-19. Via MiXCR, TCRdb re-called the 5' RACE reads, giving one row per CDR3 protein. The sample comprises hundreds of thousands of distinct CDR3 sequences, approximately 18% of which are singletons, and 12% rests with the top ten. This CDR3 has 14 amino acids. V was clipped by 2 bases and J by 5 bases, with 13 bases between them. Germline V lookup: CDR1 SGHVS, CDR2 FNYEAQ. The source is an adult woman who had mild COVID-19 (a few samples of this study predate the infection). Cell type and time point are not known. The sequenced sample was PBMCs or a T cell subset sorted from them (not recorded which). The chain couples TRBV7-6 to TRBJ2-7; the D gene is possibly TRBD2 (6 bases). The CDR3 nucleotides are TGTGCCAGCAGCTTATCGGAGGGGCTGGACGAGCAGTACTTC. Translation: CASSLSEGLDEQYF.